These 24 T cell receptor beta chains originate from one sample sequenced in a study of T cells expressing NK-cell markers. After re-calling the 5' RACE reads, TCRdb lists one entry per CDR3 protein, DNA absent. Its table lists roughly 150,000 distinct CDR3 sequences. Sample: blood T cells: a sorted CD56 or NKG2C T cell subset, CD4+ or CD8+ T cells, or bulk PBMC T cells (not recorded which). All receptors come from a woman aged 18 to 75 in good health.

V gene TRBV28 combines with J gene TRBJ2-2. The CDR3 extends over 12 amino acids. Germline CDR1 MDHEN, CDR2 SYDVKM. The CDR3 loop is CASSLPTGELFF. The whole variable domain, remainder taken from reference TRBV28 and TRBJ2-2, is DVKVTQSSRYLVKRTGEKVFLECVQDMDHENMFWYRQDPGLGLRLIYFSYDVKMKEKGDIPEGYSVSREKKERFSLILESASTNQTSMYLCASSLPTGELFFGEGSRLTVL.

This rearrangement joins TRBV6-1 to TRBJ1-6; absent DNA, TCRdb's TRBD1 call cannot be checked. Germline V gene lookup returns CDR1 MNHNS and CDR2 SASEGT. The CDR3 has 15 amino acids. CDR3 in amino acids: CASSLRQKTNSPLHF.

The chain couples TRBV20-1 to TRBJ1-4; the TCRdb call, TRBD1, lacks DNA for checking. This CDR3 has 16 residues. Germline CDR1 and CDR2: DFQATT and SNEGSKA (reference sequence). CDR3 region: CSADRDRGLHNEKLFF.

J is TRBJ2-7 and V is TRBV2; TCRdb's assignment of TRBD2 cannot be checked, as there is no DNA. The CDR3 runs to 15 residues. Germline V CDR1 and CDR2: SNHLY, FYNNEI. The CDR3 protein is CASSVDSAKTYEQYF. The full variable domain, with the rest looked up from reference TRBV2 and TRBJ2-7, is EPEVTQTPSHQVTQMGQEVILRCVPISNHLYFYWYRQILGQKVEFLVSFYNNEISEKSEIFDDQFSVERPDGSNFTLKIRSTKLEDSAMYFCASSVDSAKTYEQYFGPGTRLTVT.

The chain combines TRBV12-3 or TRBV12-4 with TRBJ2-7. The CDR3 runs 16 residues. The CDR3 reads CASSPRQRRSSYEQYF.

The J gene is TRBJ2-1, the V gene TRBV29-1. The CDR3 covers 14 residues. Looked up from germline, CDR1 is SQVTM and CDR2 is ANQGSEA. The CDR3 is CSVEVGVVYNEQFF.

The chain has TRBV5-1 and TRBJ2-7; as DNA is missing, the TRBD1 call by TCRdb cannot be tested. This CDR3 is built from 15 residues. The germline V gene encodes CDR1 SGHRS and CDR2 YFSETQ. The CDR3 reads CASSLLSGGTYEQYF.

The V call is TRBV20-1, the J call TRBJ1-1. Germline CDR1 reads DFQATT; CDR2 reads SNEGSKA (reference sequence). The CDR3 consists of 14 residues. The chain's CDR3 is CSARSAAEHTEAFF.

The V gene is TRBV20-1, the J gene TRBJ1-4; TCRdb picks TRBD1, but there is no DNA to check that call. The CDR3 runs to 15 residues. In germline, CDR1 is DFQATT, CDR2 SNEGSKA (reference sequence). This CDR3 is CSAGKRDRLNEKLFF.

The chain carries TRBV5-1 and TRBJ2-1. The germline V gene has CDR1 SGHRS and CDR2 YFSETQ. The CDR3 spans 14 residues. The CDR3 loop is CASKWTVNFVEQFF.

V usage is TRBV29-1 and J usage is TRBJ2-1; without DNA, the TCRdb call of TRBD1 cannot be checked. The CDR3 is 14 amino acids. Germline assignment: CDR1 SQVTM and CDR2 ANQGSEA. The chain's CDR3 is CSVERDRFNNEQFF.

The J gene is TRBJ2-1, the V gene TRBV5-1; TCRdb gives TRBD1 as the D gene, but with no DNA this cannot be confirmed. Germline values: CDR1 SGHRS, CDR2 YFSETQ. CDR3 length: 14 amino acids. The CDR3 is CASSTGGSYNEQFF.

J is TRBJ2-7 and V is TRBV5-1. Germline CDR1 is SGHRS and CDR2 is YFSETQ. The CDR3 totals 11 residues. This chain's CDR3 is CASSSTYEQYF. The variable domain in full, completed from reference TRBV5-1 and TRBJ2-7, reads KAGVTQTPRYLIKTRGQQVTLSCSPISGHRSVSWYQQTPGQGLQFLFEYFSETQRNKGNFPGRFSGRQFSNSRSEMNVSTLELGDSALYLCASSSTYEQYFGPGTRLTVT.

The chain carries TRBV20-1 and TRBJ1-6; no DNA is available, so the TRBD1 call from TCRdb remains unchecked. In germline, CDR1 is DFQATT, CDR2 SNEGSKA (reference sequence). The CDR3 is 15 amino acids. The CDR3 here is CSADMGQTINSPLHF.

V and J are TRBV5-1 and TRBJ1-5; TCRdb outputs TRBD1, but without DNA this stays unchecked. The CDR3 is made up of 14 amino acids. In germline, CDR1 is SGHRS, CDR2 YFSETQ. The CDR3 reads CASSLGGAGQPQHF.

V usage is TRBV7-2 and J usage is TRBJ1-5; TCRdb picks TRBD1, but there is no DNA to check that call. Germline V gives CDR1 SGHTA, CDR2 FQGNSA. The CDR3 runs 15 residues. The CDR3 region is CASSLRTGGDQPQHF.

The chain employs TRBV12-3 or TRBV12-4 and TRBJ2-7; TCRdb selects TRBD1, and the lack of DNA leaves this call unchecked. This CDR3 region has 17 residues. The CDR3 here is CASSLWGQGPSSYEQYF.

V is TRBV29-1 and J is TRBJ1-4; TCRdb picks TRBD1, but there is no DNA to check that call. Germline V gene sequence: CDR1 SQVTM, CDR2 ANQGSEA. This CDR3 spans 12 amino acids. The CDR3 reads CSVPDRNEKLFF.

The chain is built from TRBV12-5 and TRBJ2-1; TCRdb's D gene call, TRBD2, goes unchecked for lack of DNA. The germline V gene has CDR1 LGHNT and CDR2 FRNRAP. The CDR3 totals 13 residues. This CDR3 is CASRRESYNEQFF.

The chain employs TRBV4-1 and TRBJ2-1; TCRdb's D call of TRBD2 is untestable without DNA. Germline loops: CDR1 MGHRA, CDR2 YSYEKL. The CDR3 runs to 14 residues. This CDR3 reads CASSRLADHNEQFF.

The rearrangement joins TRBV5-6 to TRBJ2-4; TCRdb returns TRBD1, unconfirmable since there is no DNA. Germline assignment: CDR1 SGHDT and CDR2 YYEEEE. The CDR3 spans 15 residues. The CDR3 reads CASSPRGLAKNIQYF. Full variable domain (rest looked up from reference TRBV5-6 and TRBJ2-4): DAGVTQSPTHLIKTRGQQVTLRCSPKSGHDTVSWYQQALGQGPQFIFQYYEEEERQRGNFPDRFSGHQFPNYSSELNVNALLLGDSALYLCASSPRGLAKNIQYFGAGTRLSVL.

The CDR3 spells CASSLDDDHPQHF. The rearrangement uses TRBV7-3 and TRBJ1-5. Germline lookup yields CDR1 SGHTA and CDR2 FQGTGA. This CDR3 has 13 residues.

CDR3 protein: CASSRSRVGRETQYF. The chain joins TRBV7-8 to TRBJ2-5. In germline, CDR1 is SGHVS, CDR2 FQNEAQ. The length of the CDR3 is 15 residues.

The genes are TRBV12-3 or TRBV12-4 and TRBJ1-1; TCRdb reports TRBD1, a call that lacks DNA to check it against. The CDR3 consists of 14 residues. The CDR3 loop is CASSSGQWLSEAFF.